Listed here are 14 T cell receptor beta chains from one sample, sequenced in a study of cytomegalovirus exposure and HLA in healthy donors. The PCR made use of 60 Vbeta and 13 Jbeta primers. Sequencing used immunoSEQ multiplex PCR; TCRdb keeps in-frame clones, though not all of them. The sample records about 130,000 clones, around 80% being singletons. The specimen was PBMCs. These receptors came from a man in his thirties or forties in good health.

There are a few counts of this clone. The genes are TRBV19 and TRBJ1-2, with unresolved D. The V end lost 4 bases, the J end lost 7 bases, and 10 bases lay between the germline ends. CDR3 length: 12 residues. Looked up from germline, CDR1 is LNHDA and CDR2 is SQIVND (reference sequence). DNA for the CDR3: TGTGCCAGTAGTAAGGAGGGTGGTGGCTACACCTTC. Amino acids: CASSKEGGGYTF.

Only a few counts were recorded for this clone. The chain is built from TRBV14 and TRBJ2-1, with 11 nucleotides matching TRBD2. The CDR3 runs to 19 residues. Germline V gene data show CDR1 as SGHDN and CDR2 as FVKESK. The J segment lost 7 bases and the V segment lost 2 bases, leaving 16 bases of the junction unmatched. CDR3 DNA sequence: TGTGCCAGCAGCCAACGGGGACAGTCTAGCGGGAGGCGTCCGAATGAGCAGTTCTTC. This encodes CASSQRGQSSGRRPNEQFF.

This CDR3 reads CASSPSRQGGTGELFF. CDR3 DNA sequence: TGTGCCAGCAGCCCCTCCCGGCAAGGCGGGACCGGGGAGCTGTTTTTT. The rearrangement links TRBV7-3 to TRBJ2-2; TRBD2 might be the D (5 bases). The germline V and J ends were trimmed by 5 bases and 5 bases, with 18 bases remaining between them. The CDR3 length is 16 residues. From germline, CDR1 is SGHTA and CDR2 FQGTGA.

As regards this clone: An end of the junction differs from the germline gene, which may be a read error. The chain couples TRBV7-9 to TRBJ2-1; 9 bases match TRBD1. In germline, CDR1 is SEHNR, CDR2 FQNEAQ (reference sequence). The CDR3 loop spans 16 amino acids. The CDR3 sequence is CSSSLGDRGTYNEQFF. DNA of the CDR3: TGTTCCAGCAGCTTAGGAGACAGGGGGACCTACAATGAGCAGTTCTTC.

V and J are TRBV18 and TRBJ1-5; 7 bases line up with TRBD1. V lost 6 bases to trimming and J lost 2 bases; unmatched junction nucleotides: 7. The V gene's germline CDR1 is KGHSH and CDR2 LQKENI. The CDR3 is 15 residues long. The CDR3 coding sequence is TGTGCCAGCTCTCTAACAGGGGTTCGCAATCAGCCCCAGCATTTT. Residues: CASSLTGVRNQPQHF. Full variable domain (outside the CDR3, taken from reference TRBV18 and TRBJ1-5): NAGVMQNPRHLVRRRGQEARLRCSPMKGHSHVYWYRQLPEEGLKFMVYLQKENIIDESGMPKERFSAEFPKEGPSILRIQQVVRGDSAAYFCASSLTGVRNQPQHFGDGTRLSIL.

V and J are TRBV7-9 and TRBJ2-1; 12 bases align to TRBD2. Losses at the gene ends were 6 bases for V and 8 bases for J; bases not matched to a gene: 8. Per germline, CDR1 SEHNR and CDR2 FQNEAQ (reference sequence). CDR3 length: 15 residues. CDR3 in DNA: TGTGCCAGCAGATACCTAGCGGGAGGGCATTATGAGCAGTTCTTC. Protein: CASRYLAGGHYEQFF.

The chain has TRBV15 and TRBJ1-1; D not resolved. V shed 0 bases and J shed 7 bases, with 21 bases lying between them. CDR1 is LNHNV, CDR2 YYDKDF, per germline (reference sequence). The length of the CDR3 is 17 residues. The CDR3 coding sequence is TGTGCCACCAGCAGAGATAAGGTCGGAGGGCAGCCCGATGAAGCTTTCTTT. Its translation is CATSRDKVGGQPDEAFF.

This clone has only a few counts. The chain carries TRBV28 and TRBJ2-3; D gene ambiguous. This CDR3 is 15 amino acids long. Germline loops: CDR1 MDHEN, CDR2 SYDVKM. The V end lost 6 bases, the J end lost 0 bases, and 13 bases lay between the germline ends. CDR3 in amino acids: CASSLRVHSTDTQYF. In nucleotides, the CDR3 is TGTGCCAGCAGCTTACGGGTGCACAGCACAGATACGCAGTATTTT. The entire variable domain, with the rest obtained from reference TRBV28 and TRBJ2-3, is as follows: DVKVTQSSRYLVKRTGEKVFLECVQDMDHENMFWYRQDPGLGLRLIYFSYDVKMKEKGDIPEGYSVSREKKERFSLILESASTNQTSMYLCASSLRVHSTDTQYFGPGTRLTVL.

V and J are TRBV9 and TRBJ2-7; 7 nucleotides align to TRBD2. J gave up 6 bases and V 0 bases, and 6 bases lay outside the gene matches. The CDR3 length is 14 residues. The germline V gene encodes CDR1 SGDLS and CDR2 YYNGEE. The CDR3 region is CASSVGGGSAEQYF. Here the CDR3 DNA reads TGTGCCAGCAGCGTAGGTGGCGGGAGCGCCGAGCAGTACTTC.

The chain has TRBV9 and TRBJ1-3, with no clear D. CDR3 size: 13 residues. The V gene lost 3 bases and the J gene lost 4 bases, with 8 bases spanning the gap. Per the germline V gene, CDR1 is SGDLS and CDR2 is YYNGEE. CDR3 protein: CASSDDWGNTIYF. The CDR3 nucleotides read TGTGCCAGCAGCGATGACTGGGGAAACACCATATATTTT.

The rearrangement links TRBV29-1 to TRBJ2-1, with 10 bases aligning to TRBD2. Germline V gene sequence: CDR1 SQVTM, CDR2 ANQGSEA. The J segment lost 1 base and the V segment lost 6 bases, leaving 3 bases of the junction unmatched. The CDR3 extends over 14 amino acids. In DNA form, the CDR3 reads TGCAGCGTGAGCGGGAGGGGGTCCTACAATGAGCAGTTCTTC. Translated: CSVSGRGSYNEQFF.

As for this clone: The junction and the germline gene differ at one end; a read error may be behind it. J is TRBJ2-7 and V is TRBV27, with D tentatively TRBD1 (5 bases). There are 14 residues in the CDR3. The V gene's germline CDR1 is MNHEY and CDR2 SMNVEV (reference sequence). CDR3 bases: TGTGTCAGCAGTCCCCTAGTTCAGGGATCCGAGCAGTACTTC. Its translation: CVSSPLVQGSEQYF.

The chain uses TRBV7-9 and TRBJ1-5, with a possible D match to TRBD1 (5 bases). The V gene lost 1 base and the J gene lost 7 bases, with 14 bases spanning the gap. CDR1 and CDR2 from the germline V gene are SEHNR and FQNEAQ (reference sequence). This CDR3 spans 15 amino acids. CDR3 in DNA: TGTGCCAGCAGCTTAGGATTGGGGGGTGGGCAGCCCCAGCATTTT. Residues: CASSLGLGGGQPQHF. Together with reference TRBV7-9 and TRBJ1-5, the CDR3 gives the full variable domain: DTGVSQNPRHKITKRGQNVTFRCDPISEHNRLYWYRQTLGQGPEFLTYFQNEAQLEKSRLLSDRFSAERPKGSFSTLEIQRTEQGDSAMYLCASSLGLGGGQPQHFGDGTRLSIL.

The chain is built from TRBV29-1 and TRBJ2-5, with D possibly matching TRBD2 (5 bases). V was clipped by 7 bases and J by 6 bases, with 9 bases between them. From germline, CDR1 is SQVTM and CDR2 ANQGSEA. CDR3 size: 10 residues. The CDR3 is CSGGWKTQYF. The CDR3 DNA sequence: TGCAGCGGAGGGTGGAAGACCCAGTACTTC.